A selection of T cell receptor beta chains follows, all from one sample in a study of monozygotic twins with inflammatory bowel disease. TCRdb reprocessed the 5' RACE reads, with one entry per CDR3 protein and no DNA. The listing contains about 160,000 distinct CDR3 sequences. The sequenced material came from blood. These receptor sequences come from a human donor with ulcerative colitis or Crohn's disease, or a healthy co-twin of an affected twin (not recorded which). The CDR3 runs from the conserved cysteine through the conserved F or W.

CDR3 protein	V gene	J gene
CASSLPAGGSHTQYF	TRBV19	TRBJ2-3
CASQYPRQGINTGELFF	TRBV7-6	TRBJ2-2
CASSLHPWTSGRLYEQYF	TRBV28	TRBJ2-7
CASSQSQAYTDTQYF	TRBV4-2	TRBJ2-3
CASKGLAGTQETQYF	TRBV5-1	TRBJ2-5
CASSLWASVAYEQYF	TRBV28	TRBJ2-7
CASSEQGDSYNEQFF	TRBV5-1	TRBJ2-1
CSASGTTNEQYF	TRBV29-1	TRBJ2-7
CASSLRGSYNSPLHF	TRBV7-9	TRBJ1-6
CASSPQGMASGNTIYF	TRBV5-8	TRBJ1-3
CSVEGRITYNEQFF	TRBV29-1	TRBJ2-1
CATQGLVWGETQYF	TRBV11-2	TRBJ2-5
CSVIPTGRGTEAFF	TRBV29-1	TRBJ1-1
CASSFIGNTEAFF	TRBV5-1	TRBJ1-1
CASSPSGTEPQYF	TRBV5-5	TRBJ2-5
CASSFITSGRRDTQYF	TRBV11-2	TRBJ2-3
CASSLEGGRQPQHF	TRBV27	TRBJ1-5
CASSIGTVNTEAFF	TRBV19	TRBJ1-1
CSFSRLYNEQFF	TRBV20-1	TRBJ2-1
CASRGGRAGYNEQFF	TRBV28	TRBJ2-1
CASSDSVSYNEQFF	TRBV5-6	TRBJ2-1
CASSLEGVPDTQYF	TRBV11-3	TRBJ2-3
CASRGRGSYNEQFF	TRBV6-1	TRBJ2-1
CAQFGGNEQFF	TRBV2	TRBJ2-1
CASSALGGQETQYF	TRBV9	TRBJ2-5
CASSAGISTDTQYF	TRBV5-1	TRBJ2-3
CASSFGHLSNQPQHF	TRBV7-8	TRBJ1-5
CATSDQIGLAGGRNNEQFF	TRBV24-1	TRBJ2-1
CASSQQGQGLLTQYF	TRBV4-1	TRBJ2-5
CASSLPGRPGDEQYF	TRBV18	TRBJ2-7
CASSPTTGWVNQPQHF	TRBV27	TRBJ1-5
CSAPGQGAYEQYF	TRBV20-1	TRBJ2-7
CASRTGLAGEYNEQFF	TRBV12-3/TRBV12-4	TRBJ2-1
CSARGIGGNSPLHF	TRBV20-1	TRBJ1-6
CSARERGLYEQYF	TRBV20-1	TRBJ2-7
CASRREPTYEQYF	TRBV27	TRBJ2-7
CSGPPTGTRGYEQYF	TRBV20-1	TRBJ2-7
CASSVVVDWDTQYF	TRBV9	TRBJ2-3
CASSLSPGGTGELFF	TRBV5-1	TRBJ2-2
CASSRKTSGSVEQYF	TRBV7-8	TRBJ2-7
CASSLAGTGHQPQHF	TRBV5-6	TRBJ1-5
CASSLAGTGQETQYF	TRBV5-1	TRBJ2-5
CASSDPGRMCVF	TRBV7-2	TRBJ2-1
CASSYSTAGETQYF	TRBV6-6	TRBJ2-5
CASSLGTFEQFF	TRBV3-1	TRBJ2-1
CASSVGTGTNTEAFF	TRBV9	TRBJ1-1
CASSLIATNEKLFF	TRBV7-2	TRBJ1-4
CASSFSGERGATYEQYF	TRBV27	TRBJ2-7
CASSPDRAVGELFF	TRBV12-3/TRBV12-4	TRBJ2-2
CASSAIAVAIYNEQFF	TRBV25-1	TRBJ2-1
CASSRPDRHYEQYF	TRBV28	TRBJ2-7
CASSHRFRDTGTTNEKLFF	TRBV6-4	TRBJ1-4
CSASTIQGGTEAFF	TRBV20-1	TRBJ1-1
CASSTGQGVYEQYF	TRBV6-1	TRBJ2-7
CSATAGTGFRNTEAFF	TRBV20-1	TRBJ1-1
CAISDSQWTEAFF	TRBV10-3	TRBJ1-1
CSVGEGRNEQFF	TRBV29-1	TRBJ2-1
CASSLGDYYNEQFF	TRBV28	TRBJ2-1
CASSLTGLGEQFF	TRBV6-1	TRBJ2-1